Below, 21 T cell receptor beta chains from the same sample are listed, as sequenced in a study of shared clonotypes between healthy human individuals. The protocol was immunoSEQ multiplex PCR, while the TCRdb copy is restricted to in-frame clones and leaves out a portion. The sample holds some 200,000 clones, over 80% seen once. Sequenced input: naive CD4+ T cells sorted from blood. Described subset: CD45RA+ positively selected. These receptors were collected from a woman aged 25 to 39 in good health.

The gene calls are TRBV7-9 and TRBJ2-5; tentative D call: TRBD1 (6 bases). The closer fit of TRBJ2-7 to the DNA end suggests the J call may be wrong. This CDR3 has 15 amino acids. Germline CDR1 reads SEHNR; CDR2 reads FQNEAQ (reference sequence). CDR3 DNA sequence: TGTGCCAGCACCACGAGGGGGTTGGGCTCCTACGAGCAGTACTTC. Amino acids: CASTTRGLGSYEQYF.

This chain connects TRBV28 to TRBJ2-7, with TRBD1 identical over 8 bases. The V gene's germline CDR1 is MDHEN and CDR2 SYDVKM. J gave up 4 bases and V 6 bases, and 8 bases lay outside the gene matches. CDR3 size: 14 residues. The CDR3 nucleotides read TGTGCCAGCAGCTATATTACAGGGGGTTACGAGCAGTACTTC. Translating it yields CASSYITGGYEQYF.

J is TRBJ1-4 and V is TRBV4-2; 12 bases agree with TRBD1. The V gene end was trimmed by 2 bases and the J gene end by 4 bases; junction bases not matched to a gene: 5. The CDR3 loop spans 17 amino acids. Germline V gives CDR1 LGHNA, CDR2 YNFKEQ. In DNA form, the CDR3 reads TGTGCCAGCAGCCAACCCGGGACAGGGGGCGGTAATGAAAAACTGTTTTTT. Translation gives CASSQPGTGGGNEKLFF.

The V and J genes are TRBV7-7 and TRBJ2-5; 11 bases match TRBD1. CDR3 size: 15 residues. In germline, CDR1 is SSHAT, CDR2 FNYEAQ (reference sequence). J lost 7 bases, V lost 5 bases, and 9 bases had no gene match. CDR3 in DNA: TGTGCCAGCAGCGCCTCCCCGGGACAGGGGGGGACCCAGTACTTC. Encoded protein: CASSASPGQGGTQYF.

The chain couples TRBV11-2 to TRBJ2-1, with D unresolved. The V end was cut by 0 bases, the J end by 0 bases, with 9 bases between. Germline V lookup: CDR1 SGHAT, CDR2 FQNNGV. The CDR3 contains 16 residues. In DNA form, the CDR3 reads TGTGCCAGCAGCTTAGAGGCGGCTAGCTCCTACAATGAGCAGTTCTTC. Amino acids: CASSLEAASSYNEQFF.

CDR3 residues: CANQRPGAPYGYTF. The CDR3 nucleotides read TGTGCCAACCAACGGCCAGGGGCTCCCTATGGCTACACCTTC. This chain connects TRBV6-1 to TRBJ1-2; D possibly corresponds to TRBD1 (6 bases). CDR1 is MNHNS, CDR2 SASEGT, per germline. The CDR3 is 14 residues long. V was cut by 10 bases and J by 4 bases, with 19 bases left in between.

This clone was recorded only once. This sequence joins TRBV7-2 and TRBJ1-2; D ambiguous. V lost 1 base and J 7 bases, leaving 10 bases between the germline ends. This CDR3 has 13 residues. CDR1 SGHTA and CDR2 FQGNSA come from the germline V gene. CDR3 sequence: CASSLGVSRGYTF. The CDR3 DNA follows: TGTGCCAGCAGCTTAGGGGTGTCGCGTGGCTACACCTTC.

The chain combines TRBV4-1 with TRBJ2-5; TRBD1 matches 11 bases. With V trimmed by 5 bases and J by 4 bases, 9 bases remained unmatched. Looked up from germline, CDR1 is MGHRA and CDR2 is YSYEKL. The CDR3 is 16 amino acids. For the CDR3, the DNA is TGCGCCAGCAGCTCCGGACAGGGGGCGTTTGGAGAGACCCAGTACTTC. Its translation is CASSSGQGAFGETQYF.

CDR3: CASSKGLRYYEQYF. The CDR3 coding sequence is TGTGCCAGTAGCAAGGGGCTTCGCTACTACGAGCAGTACTTC. The rearrangement links TRBV19 to TRBJ2-7; D might be TRBD1 (5 bases). CDR3 length: 14 residues. Trimming stripped 6 bases from V and 3 bases from J, with 15 bases between. Germline assignment: CDR1 LNHDA and CDR2 SQIVND (reference sequence).

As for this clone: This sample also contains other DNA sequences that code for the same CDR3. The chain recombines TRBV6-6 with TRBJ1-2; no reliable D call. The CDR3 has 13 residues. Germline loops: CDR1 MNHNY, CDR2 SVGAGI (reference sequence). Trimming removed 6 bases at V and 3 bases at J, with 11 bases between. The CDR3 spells CASSLDGDYGYTF. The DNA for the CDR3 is TGTGCCAGCAGCCTAGACGGAGACTATGGCTACACCTTC.

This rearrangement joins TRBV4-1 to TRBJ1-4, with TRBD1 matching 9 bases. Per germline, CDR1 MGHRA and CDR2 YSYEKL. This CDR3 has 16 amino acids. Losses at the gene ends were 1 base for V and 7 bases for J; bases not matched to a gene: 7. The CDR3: CASSQAKPGQGEKLFF. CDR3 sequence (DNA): TGCGCCAGCAGCCAAGCAAAGCCGGGACAGGGTGAAAAACTGTTTTTT.

CDR3 in amino acids: CASSAIPTDQPQHF. The DNA for the CDR3 is TGCGCCAGCAGCGCAATCCCGACGGATCAGCCCCAGCATTTT. This chain links TRBV5-1 with TRBJ1-5; no clear D. Germline V gene sequence: CDR1 SGHRS, CDR2 YFSETQ. The CDR3 runs to 14 residues. With 4 bases removed from V and 5 bases from J, the gap between germline ends came to 13 bases.

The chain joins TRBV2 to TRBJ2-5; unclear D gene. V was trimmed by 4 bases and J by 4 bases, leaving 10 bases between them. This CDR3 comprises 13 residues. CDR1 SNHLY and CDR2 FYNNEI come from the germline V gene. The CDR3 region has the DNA TGTGCCAGCAGTGTCCAAGGGTTAGAGACCCAGTACTTC. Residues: CASSVQGLETQYF.

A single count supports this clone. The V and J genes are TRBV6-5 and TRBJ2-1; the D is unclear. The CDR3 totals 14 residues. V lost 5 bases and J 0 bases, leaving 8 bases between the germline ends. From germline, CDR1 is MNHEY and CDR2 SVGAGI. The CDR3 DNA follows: TGTGCCAGCAGTGACCCGAGCTCCTACAATGAGCAGTTCTTC. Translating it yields CASSDPSSYNEQFF.

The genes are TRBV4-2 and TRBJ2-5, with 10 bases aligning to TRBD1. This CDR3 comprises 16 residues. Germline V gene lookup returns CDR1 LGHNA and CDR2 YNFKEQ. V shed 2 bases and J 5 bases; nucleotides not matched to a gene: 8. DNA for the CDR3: TGTGCCAGCAGCCAAACGGGACAGGGGTTCGGGGAGACCCAGTACTTC. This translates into CASSQTGQGFGETQYF.

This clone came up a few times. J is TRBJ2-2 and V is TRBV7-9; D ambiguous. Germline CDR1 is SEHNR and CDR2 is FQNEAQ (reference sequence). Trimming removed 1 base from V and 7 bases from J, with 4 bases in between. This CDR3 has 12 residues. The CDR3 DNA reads TGTGCCAGCAGCTTAGAAGGCGGGGAGCTGTTTTTT. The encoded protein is CASSLEGGELFF.

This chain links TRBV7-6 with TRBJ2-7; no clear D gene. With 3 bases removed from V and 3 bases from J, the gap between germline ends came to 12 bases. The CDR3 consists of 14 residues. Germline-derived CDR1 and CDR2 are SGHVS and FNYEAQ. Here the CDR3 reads CASSFQETGYEQYF. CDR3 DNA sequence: TGTGCCAGCAGCTTTCAGGAGACGGGCTACGAGCAGTACTTC.

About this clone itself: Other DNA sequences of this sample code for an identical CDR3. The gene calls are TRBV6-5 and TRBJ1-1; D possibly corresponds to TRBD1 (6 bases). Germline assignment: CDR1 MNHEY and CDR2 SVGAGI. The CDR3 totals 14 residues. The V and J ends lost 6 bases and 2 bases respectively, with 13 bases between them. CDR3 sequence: CASSSDRRNTEAFF. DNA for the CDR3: TGTGCCAGCAGCTCGGACAGAAGAAACACTGAAGCTTTCTTT.

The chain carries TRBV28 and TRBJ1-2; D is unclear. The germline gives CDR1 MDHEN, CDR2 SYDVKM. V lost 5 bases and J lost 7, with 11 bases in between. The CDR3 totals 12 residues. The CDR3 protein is CASSLITRGYTF. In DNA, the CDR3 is TGTGCCAGCAGTCTCATAACACGTGGCTACACCTTC.

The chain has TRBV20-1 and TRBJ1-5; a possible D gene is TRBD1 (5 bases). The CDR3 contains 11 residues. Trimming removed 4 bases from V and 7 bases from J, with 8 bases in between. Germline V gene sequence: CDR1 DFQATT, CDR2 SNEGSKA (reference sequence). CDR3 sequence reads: CSATGDQPQHF. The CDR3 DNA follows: TGCAGTGCTACGGGGGACCAGCCCCAGCATTTT.

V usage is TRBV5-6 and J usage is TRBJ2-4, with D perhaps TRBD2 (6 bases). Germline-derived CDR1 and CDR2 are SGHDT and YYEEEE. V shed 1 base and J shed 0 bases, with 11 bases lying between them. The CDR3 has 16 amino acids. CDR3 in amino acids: CASSLMGLLAKNIQYF. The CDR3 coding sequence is TGTGCCAGCAGCTTGATGGGACTCCTAGCCAAAAACATTCAGTACTTC.